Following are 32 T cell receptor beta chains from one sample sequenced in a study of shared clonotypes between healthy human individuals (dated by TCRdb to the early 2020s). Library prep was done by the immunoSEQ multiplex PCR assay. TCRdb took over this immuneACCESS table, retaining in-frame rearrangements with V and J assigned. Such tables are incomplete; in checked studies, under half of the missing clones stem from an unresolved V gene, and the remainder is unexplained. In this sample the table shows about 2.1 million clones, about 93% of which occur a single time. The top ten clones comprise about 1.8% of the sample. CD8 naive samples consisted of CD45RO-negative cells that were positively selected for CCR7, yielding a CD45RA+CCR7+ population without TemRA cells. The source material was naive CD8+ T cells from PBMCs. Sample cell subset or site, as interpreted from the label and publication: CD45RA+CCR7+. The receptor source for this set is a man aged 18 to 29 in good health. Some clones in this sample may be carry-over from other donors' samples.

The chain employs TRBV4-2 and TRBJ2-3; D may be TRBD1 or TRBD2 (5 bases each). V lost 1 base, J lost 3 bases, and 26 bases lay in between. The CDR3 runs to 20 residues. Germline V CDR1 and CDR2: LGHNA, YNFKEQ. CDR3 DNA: TGTGCCAGCAGCCAAGCGGGTCCTAGCCTGGGGTATAGGGGAACAGATACGCAGTATTTT. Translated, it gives CASSQAGPSLGYRGTDTQYF.

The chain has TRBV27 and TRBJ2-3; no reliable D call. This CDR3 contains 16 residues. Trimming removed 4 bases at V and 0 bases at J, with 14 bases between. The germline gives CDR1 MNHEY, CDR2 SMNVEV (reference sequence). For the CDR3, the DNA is TGTGCCAGCAGTTCCCGATTGGGTACTAGCACAGATACGCAGTATTTT. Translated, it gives CASSSRLGTSTDTQYF.

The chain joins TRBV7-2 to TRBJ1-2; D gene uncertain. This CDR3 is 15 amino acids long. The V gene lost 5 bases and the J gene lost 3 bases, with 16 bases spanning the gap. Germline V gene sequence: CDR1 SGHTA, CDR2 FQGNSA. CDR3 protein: CASSGSAGRHYGYTF. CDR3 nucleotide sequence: TGTGCCAGCAGCGGCAGTGCGGGCAGACACTATGGCTACACCTTC.

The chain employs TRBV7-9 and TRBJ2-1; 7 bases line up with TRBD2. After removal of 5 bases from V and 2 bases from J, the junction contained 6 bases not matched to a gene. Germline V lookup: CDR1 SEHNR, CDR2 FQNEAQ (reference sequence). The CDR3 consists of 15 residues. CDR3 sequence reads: CASSRGRGTYNEQFF. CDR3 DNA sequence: TGTGCCAGCAGCCGGGGGAGGGGAACCTACAATGAGCAGTTCTTC.

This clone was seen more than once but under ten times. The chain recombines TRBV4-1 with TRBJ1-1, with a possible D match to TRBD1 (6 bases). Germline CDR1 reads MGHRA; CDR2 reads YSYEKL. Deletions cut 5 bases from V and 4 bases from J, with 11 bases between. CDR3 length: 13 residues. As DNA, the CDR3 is TGCGCCAGCAGCTACAGGGAGGGCACTGAAGCTTTCTTT. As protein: CASSYREGTEAFF.

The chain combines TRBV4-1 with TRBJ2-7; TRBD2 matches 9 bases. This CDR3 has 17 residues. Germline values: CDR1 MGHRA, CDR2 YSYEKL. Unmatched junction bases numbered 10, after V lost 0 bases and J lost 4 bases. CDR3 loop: CASSQDRGLAIGYEQYF. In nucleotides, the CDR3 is TGCGCCAGCAGCCAAGACCGCGGACTAGCGATAGGATACGAGCAGTACTTC.

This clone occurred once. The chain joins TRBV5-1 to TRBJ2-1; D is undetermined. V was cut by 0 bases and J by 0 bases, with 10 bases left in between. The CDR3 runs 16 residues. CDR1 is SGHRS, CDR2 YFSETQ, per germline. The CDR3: CASSLGGISSYNEQFF. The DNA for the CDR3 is TGCGCCAGCAGCTTGGGAGGAATAAGCTCCTACAATGAGCAGTTCTTC.

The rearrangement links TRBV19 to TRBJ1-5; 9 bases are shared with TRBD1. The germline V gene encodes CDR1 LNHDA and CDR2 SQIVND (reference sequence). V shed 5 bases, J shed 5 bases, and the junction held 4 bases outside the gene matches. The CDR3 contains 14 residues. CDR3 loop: CASSRDREDQPQHF. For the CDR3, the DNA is TGTGCCAGTAGTCGGGACAGGGAAGATCAGCCCCAGCATTTT.

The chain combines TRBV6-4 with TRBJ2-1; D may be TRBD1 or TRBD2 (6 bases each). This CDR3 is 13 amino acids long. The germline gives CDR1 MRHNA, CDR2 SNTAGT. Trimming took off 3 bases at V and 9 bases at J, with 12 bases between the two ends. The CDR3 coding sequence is TGTGCCAGCAGTGAGATAAAGGGGGGTGAGCAGTTCTTC. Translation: CASSEIKGGEQFF.

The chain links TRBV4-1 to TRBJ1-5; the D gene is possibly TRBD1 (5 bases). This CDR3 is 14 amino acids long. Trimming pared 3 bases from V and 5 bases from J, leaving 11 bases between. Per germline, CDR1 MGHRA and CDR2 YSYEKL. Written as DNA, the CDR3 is TGCGCCAGCAGCCAGCGACAGTTCGATCAGCCCCAGCATTTT. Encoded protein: CASSQRQFDQPQHF.

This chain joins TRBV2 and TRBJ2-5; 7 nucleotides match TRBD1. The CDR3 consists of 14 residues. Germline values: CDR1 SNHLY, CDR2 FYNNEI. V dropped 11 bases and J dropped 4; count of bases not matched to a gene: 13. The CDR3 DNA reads TGTGCCGGCTGCACGGGACAGAGGGGAGAGACCCAGTACTTC. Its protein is CAGCTGQRGETQYF. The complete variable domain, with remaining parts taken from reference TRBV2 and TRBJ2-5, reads EPEVTQTPSHQVTQMGQEVILRCVPISNHLYFYWYRQILGQKVEFLVSFYNNEISEKSEIFDDQFSVERPDGSNFTLKIRSTKLEDSAMYFCAGCTGQRGETQYFGPGTRLLVL.

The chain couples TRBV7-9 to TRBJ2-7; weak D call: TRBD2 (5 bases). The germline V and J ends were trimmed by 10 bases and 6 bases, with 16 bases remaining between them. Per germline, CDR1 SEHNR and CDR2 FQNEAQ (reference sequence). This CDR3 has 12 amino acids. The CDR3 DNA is TGTGCCACCCTCGGGGTTTTGGGCGAGCAGTACTTC. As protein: CATLGVLGEQYF.

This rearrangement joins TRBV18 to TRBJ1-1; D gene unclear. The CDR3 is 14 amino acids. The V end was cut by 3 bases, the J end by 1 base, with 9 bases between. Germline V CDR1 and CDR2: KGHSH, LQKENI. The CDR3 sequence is CASSPPLENTEAFF. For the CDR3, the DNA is TGTGCCAGCTCACCTCCGTTGGAGAACACTGAAGCTTTCTTT.

CDR3 bases: TGCAGTGCTTCGTGGACTAACGAGCAGTTCTTC. This translates into CSASWTNEQFF. This chain connects TRBV20-1 to TRBJ2-1, with TRBD2 as a possible D gene (6 bases). CDR1 is DFQATT, CDR2 SNEGSKA, per germline (reference sequence). The CDR3 runs to 11 residues. The germline V and J ends were trimmed by 5 bases and 10 bases, with 12 bases remaining between them.

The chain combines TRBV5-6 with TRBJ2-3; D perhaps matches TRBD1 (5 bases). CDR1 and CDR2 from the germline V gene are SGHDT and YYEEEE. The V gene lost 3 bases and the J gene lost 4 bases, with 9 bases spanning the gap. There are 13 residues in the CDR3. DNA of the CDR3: TGTGCCAGCAGCTGGACATCCTCAGATACGCAGTATTTT. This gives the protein CASSWTSSDTQYF.

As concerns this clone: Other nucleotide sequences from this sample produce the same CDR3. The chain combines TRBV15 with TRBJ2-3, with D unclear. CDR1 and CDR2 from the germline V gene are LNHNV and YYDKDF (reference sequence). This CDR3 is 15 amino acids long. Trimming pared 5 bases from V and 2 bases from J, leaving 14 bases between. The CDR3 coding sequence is TGTGCCACCAGCCGTGAAGGCAGATCCACAGATACGCAGTATTTT. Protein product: CATSREGRSTDTQYF.

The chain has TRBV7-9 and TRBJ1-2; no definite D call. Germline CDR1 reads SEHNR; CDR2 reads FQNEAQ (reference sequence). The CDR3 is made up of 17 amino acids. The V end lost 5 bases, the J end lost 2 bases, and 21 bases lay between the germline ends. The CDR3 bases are TGTGCCAGCAGCCCCTTAGGTGTAGTCTCGGAGAACTATGGCTACACCTTC. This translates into CASSPLGVVSENYGYTF.

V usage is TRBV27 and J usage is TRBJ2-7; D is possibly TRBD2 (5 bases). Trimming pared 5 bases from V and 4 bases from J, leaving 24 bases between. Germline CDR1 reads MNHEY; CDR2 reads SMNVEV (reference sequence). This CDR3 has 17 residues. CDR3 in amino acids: CASSPTRPSFFPYEQYF. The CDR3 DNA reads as TGTGCCAGCAGTCCGACTCGACCTAGCTTTTTCCCGTACGAGCAGTACTTC.

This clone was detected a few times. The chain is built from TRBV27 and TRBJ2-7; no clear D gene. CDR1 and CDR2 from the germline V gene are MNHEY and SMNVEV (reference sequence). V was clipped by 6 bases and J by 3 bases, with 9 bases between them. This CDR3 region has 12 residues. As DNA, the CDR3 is TGTGCCAGCAGGGGGATCCACTACGAGCAGTACTTC. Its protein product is CASRGIHYEQYF.

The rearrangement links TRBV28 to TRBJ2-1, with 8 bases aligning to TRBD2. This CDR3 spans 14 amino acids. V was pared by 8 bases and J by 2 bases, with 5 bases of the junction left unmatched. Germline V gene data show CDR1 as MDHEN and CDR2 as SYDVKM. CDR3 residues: CASRTSGPYNEQFF. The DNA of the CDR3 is TGTGCCAGCCGAACTAGCGGTCCCTACAATGAGCAGTTCTTC. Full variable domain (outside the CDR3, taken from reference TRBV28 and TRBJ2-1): DVKVTQSSRYLVKRTGEKVFLECVQDMDHENMFWYRQDPGLGLRLIYFSYDVKMKEKGDIPEGYSVSREKKERFSLILESASTNQTSMYLCASRTSGPYNEQFFGPGTRLTVL.

The CDR3 sequence is CASSALTTYEQYF. The CDR3, as DNA: TGTGCCAGCAGTGCTCTGACCACCTACGAGCAGTACTTC. The chain employs TRBV27 and TRBJ2-7; no firm D call. V lost 5 bases, J lost 2 bases, and 10 bases lay in between. Germline CDR1 and CDR2: MNHEY and SMNVEV (reference sequence). The CDR3 contains 13 residues.

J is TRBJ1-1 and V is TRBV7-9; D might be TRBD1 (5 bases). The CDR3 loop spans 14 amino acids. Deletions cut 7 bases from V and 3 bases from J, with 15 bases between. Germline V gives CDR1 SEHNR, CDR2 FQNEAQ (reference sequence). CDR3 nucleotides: TGTGCCAGCACCCCGACAGCGCTAGACACTGAAGCTTTCTTT. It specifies CASTPTALDTEAFF.

The CDR3 protein is CASRIVFTATNEKLFF. The CDR3 DNA reads as TGTGCCAGTAGGATTGTATTCACTGCAACTAATGAAAAACTGTTTTTT. The chain joins TRBV19 to TRBJ1-4; D gene uncertain. The CDR3 runs 16 residues. Germline loops: CDR1 LNHDA, CDR2 SQIVND (reference sequence). V was pared by 6 bases and J by 0 bases, with 14 bases between.

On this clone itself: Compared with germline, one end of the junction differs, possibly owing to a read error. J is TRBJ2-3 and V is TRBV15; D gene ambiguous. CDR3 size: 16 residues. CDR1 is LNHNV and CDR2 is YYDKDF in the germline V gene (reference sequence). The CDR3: CATSGERRVRADTQYF. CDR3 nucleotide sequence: TGTGCCACCAGCGGAGAAAGACGGGTTAGAGCAGATACGCAGTATTTT.

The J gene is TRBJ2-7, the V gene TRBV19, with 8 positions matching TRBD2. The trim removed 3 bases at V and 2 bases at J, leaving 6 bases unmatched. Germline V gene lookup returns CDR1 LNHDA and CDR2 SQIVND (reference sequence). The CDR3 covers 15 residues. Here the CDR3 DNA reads TGTGCCAGTAGTATGAGGCGGGAGGACCCCTACGAGCAGTACTTC. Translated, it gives CASSMRREDPYEQYF.

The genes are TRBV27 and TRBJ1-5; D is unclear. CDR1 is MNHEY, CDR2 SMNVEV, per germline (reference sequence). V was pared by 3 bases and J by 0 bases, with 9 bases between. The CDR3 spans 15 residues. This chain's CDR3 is CASSFGEGSNQPQHF. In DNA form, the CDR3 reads TGTGCCAGCAGTTTCGGTGAGGGTAGCAATCAGCCCCAGCATTTT.

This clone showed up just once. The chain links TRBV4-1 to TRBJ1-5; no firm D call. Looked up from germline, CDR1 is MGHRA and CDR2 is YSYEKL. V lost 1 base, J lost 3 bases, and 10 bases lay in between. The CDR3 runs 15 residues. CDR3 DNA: TGCGCCAGCAGCCAAGGCTCAGGTAACAATCAGCCCCAGCATTTT. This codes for CASSQGSGNNQPQHF.

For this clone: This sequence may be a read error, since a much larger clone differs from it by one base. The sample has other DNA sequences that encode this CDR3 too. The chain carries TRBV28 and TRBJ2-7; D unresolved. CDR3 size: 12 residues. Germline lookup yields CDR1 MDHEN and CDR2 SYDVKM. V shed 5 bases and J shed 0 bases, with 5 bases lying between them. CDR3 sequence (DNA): TGTGCCAGCAGTCCGGGCTCCTACGAGCAGTACTTC. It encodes CASSPGSYEQYF.

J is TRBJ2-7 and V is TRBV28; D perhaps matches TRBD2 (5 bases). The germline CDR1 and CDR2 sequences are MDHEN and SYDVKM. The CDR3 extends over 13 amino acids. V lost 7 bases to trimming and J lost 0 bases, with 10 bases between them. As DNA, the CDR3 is TGTGCCAGCACCCCGGGGTTCTCCTACGAGCAGTACTTC. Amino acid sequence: CASTPGFSYEQYF.

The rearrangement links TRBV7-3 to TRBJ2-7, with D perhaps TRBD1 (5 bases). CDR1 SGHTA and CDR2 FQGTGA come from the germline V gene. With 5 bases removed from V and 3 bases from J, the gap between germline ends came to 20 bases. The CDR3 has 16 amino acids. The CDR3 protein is CASSQGERSGNYEQYF. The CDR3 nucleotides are TGTGCCAGCAGCCAGGGCGAGCGTTCAGGGAACTACGAGCAGTACTTC.

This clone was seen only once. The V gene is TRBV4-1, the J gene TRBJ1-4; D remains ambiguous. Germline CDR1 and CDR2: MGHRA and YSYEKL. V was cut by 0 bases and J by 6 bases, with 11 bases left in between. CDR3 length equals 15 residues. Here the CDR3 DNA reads TGCGCCAGCAGCCAAGAATCTGGAACCGATGAAAAACTGTTTTTT. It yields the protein CASSQESGTDEKLFF.

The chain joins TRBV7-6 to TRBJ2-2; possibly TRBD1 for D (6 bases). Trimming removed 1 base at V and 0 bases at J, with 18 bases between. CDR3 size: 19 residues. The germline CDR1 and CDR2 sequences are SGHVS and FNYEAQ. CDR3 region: CASSLVQGPDFANTGELFF. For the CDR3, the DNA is TGTGCCAGCAGCTTAGTACAGGGTCCCGATTTTGCGAACACCGGGGAGCTGTTTTTT.